Below, 2 T cell receptor beta chains from the same sample are listed, as sequenced in a study of cytomegalovirus exposure and HLA in healthy donors. The PCR used 60 Vbeta and 13 Jbeta primers. Measured with immunoSEQ multiplex PCR; TCRdb has only the in-frame clones, and not every one. The profile shows under 150,000 clones, around four fifths of them singletons. Specimen: PBMCs. The receptors were gathered from a boy aged 2 to 9 in good health and CMV-seronegative.

The chain is built from TRBV7-6 and TRBJ1-2; tentative D call: TRBD1 (6 bases). Trimming shortened V by 7 bases and J by 3 bases, and 24 bases separated the two germline ends. The CDR3 is 17 residues long. Looked up from germline, CDR1 is SGHVS and CDR2 is FNYEAQ. DNA of the CDR3: TGTGCCAGCACACCCAAGCTTATTGTCAGGGGTGACTATGGCTACACCTTC. Its protein is CASTPKLIVRGDYGYTF. The full variable domain, with the rest looked up from reference TRBV7-6 and TRBJ1-2, is GAGVSQSPRYKVTKRGQDVALRCDPISGHVSLYWYRQALGQGPEFLTYFNYEAQQDKSGLPNDRFSAERPEGSISTLTIQRTEQRDSAMYRCASTPKLIVRGDYGYTFGSGTRLTVV.

CDR3 coding DNA: TGTGCCAGCAGTCCCCTCGGGGGACTAGCGGGGGGAAATACCGGGGAGCTGTTTTTT. Its translation is CASSPLGGLAGGNTGELFF. The V and J genes are TRBV7-3 and TRBJ2-2; 15 bases map to TRBD2. Germline V gene lookup returns CDR1 SGHTA and CDR2 FQGTGA. The CDR3 totals 19 residues. V lost 6 bases, J lost 5 bases, and 13 bases stayed unmatched. Combining the CDR3 with reference TRBV7-3 and TRBJ2-2 gives the whole variable domain GAGVSQTPSNKVTEKGKYVELRCDPISGHTALYWYRQSLGQGPEFLIYFQGTGAADDSGLPNDRFFAVRPEGSVSTLKIQRTERGDSAVYLCASSPLGGLAGGNTGELFFGEGSRLTVL.